The 19 T cell receptor beta chains in this list originate from one sample, sequenced in a study of cytomegalovirus exposure and HLA in healthy donors. Using immunoSEQ multiplex PCR, the repertoire was profiled, and TCRdb retains in-frame clones only, with some absent. The sample lists 150,000 to 200,000 clones, approximately 86% occurring once. Material for sequencing was PBMCs. The receptors derive from a woman under 30 in good health and CMV-seronegative.

The V call is TRBV2, the J call TRBJ2-1; D might be TRBD2 (5 bases). The V gene lost 6 bases and the J gene lost 10 bases, with 10 bases spanning the gap. The germline V gene encodes CDR1 SNHLY and CDR2 FYNNEI. The CDR3 consists of 11 residues. The CDR3 sequence: CASRPGLEQFF. For the CDR3, the DNA is TGTGCCAGCAGACCCGGACTGGAGCAGTTCTTC.

Regarding this clone: The identical CDR3 is also encoded by other nucleotide sequences in the sample. The chain links TRBV9 to TRBJ1-1; D is ambiguous. Germline values: CDR1 SGDLS, CDR2 YYNGEE. Trimming shortened V by 0 bases and J by 4 bases, and 4 bases separated the two germline ends. The CDR3 has 12 amino acids. As DNA, the CDR3 is TGTGCCAGCAGCGTAGGAGGCACTGAAGCTTTCTTT. This codes for CASSVGGTEAFF.

This clone counts as medium-sized. The J gene is TRBJ1-2, the V gene TRBV9, with D possibly matching TRBD1 (6 bases). CDR3 length equals 11 residues. Germline CDR1 is SGDLS and CDR2 is YYNGEE. V gave up 4 bases and J gave up 10 bases, with 11 bases separating them. DNA of the CDR3: TGTGCCAGCAGCCAAAGGGGACACTACACCTTC. Its protein product is CASSQRGHYTF. The whole variable domain, filled in from reference TRBV9 and TRBJ1-2, reads DSGVTQTPKHLITATGQRVTLRCSPRSGDLSVYWYQQSLDQGLQFLIQYYNGEERAKGNILERFSAQQFPDLHSELNLSSLELGDSALYFCASSQRGHYTFGSGTRLTVV.

This sequence joins TRBV9 and TRBJ2-5; D might be TRBD1 (6 bases). Trimming cost V 4 bases and J 2 bases, with 12 bases left between them. There are 14 residues in the CDR3. CDR1 and CDR2 from the germline V gene are SGDLS and YYNGEE. In DNA form, the CDR3 reads TGTGCCAGCAGCCTAACCGACAGGCAAGAGACCCAGTACTTC. Protein sequence: CASSLTDRQETQYF.

J is TRBJ2-1 and V is TRBV7-2; TRBD2 might be the D (6 bases). The CDR3 has 15 amino acids. Trimming pared 1 base from V and 7 bases from J, leaving 14 bases between. Germline values: CDR1 SGHTA, CDR2 FQGNSA. The CDR3 is CASSLGVGGRNEQFF. DNA for the CDR3: TGTGCCAGCAGCTTAGGGGTTGGAGGGCGTAATGAGCAGTTCTTC.

The chain has TRBV7-2 and TRBJ1-5, with D uncertain. The CDR3 is 14 amino acids. Trimming took 5 bases from V and 2 from J, leaving 10 bases between them. From germline, CDR1 is SGHTA and CDR2 FQGNSA. CDR3 DNA sequence: TGTGCCAGCAGCCCACCCGGGGGCAATCAGCCCCAGCATTTT. It translates to CASSPPGGNQPQHF.

The chain links TRBV5-1 to TRBJ2-1; 9 positions agree with TRBD2. This CDR3 contains 16 residues. After removal of 1 base from V and 10 bases from J, the junction contained 12 bases not matched to a gene. CDR1 SGHRS and CDR2 YFSETQ come from the germline V gene. The CDR3 loop is CASSLYSDSGRWEQFF. The CDR3 region has the DNA TGCGCCAGCAGCTTGTATTCGGATAGCGGGAGATGGGAGCAGTTCTTC. Drawing the rest from reference TRBV5-1 and TRBJ2-1, the complete variable domain is KAGVTQTPRYLIKTRGQQVTLSCSPISGHRSVSWYQQTPGQGLQFLFEYFSETQRNKGNFPGRFSGRQFSNSRSEMNVSTLELGDSALYLCASSLYSDSGRWEQFFGPGTRLTVL.

This clone has a single count. This chain's CDR3 is CASSSTGGGQPQHF. The CDR3 DNA follows: TGTGCCAGCAGCTCTACAGGGGGAGGTCAGCCCCAGCATTTT. The V and J genes are TRBV7-2 and TRBJ1-5, with 8 bases aligning to TRBD1. Germline CDR1 and CDR2: SGHTA and FQGNSA. CDR3 size: 14 residues. The junction had 5 bases not matched to a gene; V was cut back by 4 bases and J by 6 bases. Based on the CDR3 plus reference TRBV7-2 and TRBJ1-5, the full variable domain is GAGVSQSPSNKVTEKGKDVELRCDPISGHTALYWYRQSLGQGLEFLIYFQGNSAPDKSGLPSDRFSAERTGGSVSTLTIQRTQQEDSAVYLCASSSTGGGQPQHFGDGTRLSIL.

This clone was detected once. This rearrangement joins TRBV6-5 to TRBJ1-1, with D uncertain. Germline V gene lookup returns CDR1 MNHEY and CDR2 SVGAGI. The CDR3 covers 14 residues. Trimming cost V 3 bases and J 1 base, with 9 bases left between them. CDR3 in amino acids: CASSYGTANTEAFF. CDR3 in DNA: TGTGCCAGCAGTTATGGCACAGCGAACACTGAAGCTTTCTTT.

This clone was observed a handful of times. V and J are TRBV19 and TRBJ1-1, with D uncertain. Germline CDR1 is LNHDA and CDR2 is SQIVND (reference sequence). Trimming removed 3 bases at V and 0 bases at J, with 8 bases between. The CDR3 consists of 14 residues. CDR3 DNA: TGTGCCAGTAGTATCCCCCTAATGAACACTGAAGCTTTCTTT. It encodes CASSIPLMNTEAFF.

The chain couples TRBV27 to TRBJ1-2; a possible D gene is TRBD1 (6 bases). V was trimmed by 6 bases and J by 8 bases, leaving 16 bases between them. The CDR3 is made up of 13 amino acids. Germline V gives CDR1 MNHEY, CDR2 SMNVEV (reference sequence). DNA of the CDR3: TGTGCCAGCAGCTACAGGGATTCTCGAGGCTACACCTTC. Protein sequence: CASSYRDSRGYTF.

This sequence joins TRBV25-1 and TRBJ2-1; 11 nucleotides match TRBD1. Unmatched junction bases numbered 8, after V lost 3 bases and J lost 4 bases. This CDR3 contains 17 residues. Germline V gene sequence: CDR1 MGHDK, CDR2 SYGVNS. The CDR3 nucleotides read TGTGCCAGCAGTGAGGGGTCGGGGACAGGGGGATACAATGAGCAGTTCTTC. It encodes CASSEGSGTGGYNEQFF.

The sample holds one count of this clone. The chain employs TRBV6-5 and TRBJ1-5; TRBD1 is a possible D gene (6 bases). Germline lookup yields CDR1 MNHEY and CDR2 SVGAGI. The ends were cut back, 9 bases at V and 1 base at J, with 13 bases in the middle. CDR3 length: 14 residues. The chain's CDR3 is CASSGTMSNQPQHF. CDR3 coding DNA: TGTGCCAGTTCCGGGACAATGAGCAATCAGCCCCAGCATTTT.

The chain recombines TRBV7-9 with TRBJ1-6; no definite D call. Germline loops: CDR1 SEHNR, CDR2 FQNEAQ (reference sequence). V dropped 2 bases and J dropped 10 bases, with 15 bases sitting between them. The CDR3 consists of 15 residues. The CDR3 nucleotides are TGTGCCAGCAGCTTATCTACCCCCGGGTACTCACCCCTCCACTTT. Translated, it gives CASSLSTPGYSPLHF. The variable domain in full, with the rest retrieved from reference TRBV7-9 and TRBJ1-6, is DTGVSQNPRHKITKRGQNVTFRCDPISEHNRLYWYRQTLGQGPEFLTYFQNEAQLEKSRLLSDRFSAERPKGSFSTLEIQRTEQGDSAMYLCASSLSTPGYSPLHFGNGTRLTVT.

This clone was found a few times. DNA of the CDR3: TGTGCCAGTAGTCCCCGGGACAGGGAGTACACTGAAGCTTTCTTT. It is translated as CASSPRDREYTEAFF. This rearrangement joins TRBV19 to TRBJ1-1; 9 bases line up with TRBD1. This CDR3 is 15 amino acids long. The V gene's germline CDR1 is LNHDA and CDR2 SQIVND (reference sequence). With V trimmed by 5 bases and J by 3 bases, 7 bases remained unmatched.

Here the CDR3 DNA reads TGTGCCAGCAGTTACTCTCCCGGGACAGCCTTTCTCCACTTT. This codes for CASSYSPGTAFLHF. This chain connects TRBV6-5 to TRBJ1-6; 7 bases fit TRBD1. The germline gives CDR1 MNHEY, CDR2 SVGAGI. The CDR3 spans 14 residues. After removal of 0 bases from V and 16 bases from J, the junction contained 9 bases not matched to a gene.

V gene TRBV6-1 combines with J gene TRBJ1-1; D unresolved. Trimming removed 5 bases from V and 1 base from J, with 8 bases in between. The germline gives CDR1 MNHNS, CDR2 SASEGT. The CDR3 contains 13 residues. The CDR3 region is CASSSTENTEAFF. The CDR3 DNA is TGTGCCAGCAGTAGTACAGAGAACACTGAAGCTTTCTTT.

This chain connects TRBV10-3 to TRBJ1-2, with no clear D. The CDR3 sequence is 15 residues long. Trimming removed 9 bases from V and 8 bases from J, with 25 bases in between. Germline V gives CDR1 ENHRY, CDR2 SYGVKD. The CDR3 loop is CAINSGIRDIGGYTF. CDR3 bases: TGTGCCATAAATTCCGGAATACGGGATATAGGGGGCTACACCTTC.

The genes are TRBV5-4 and TRBJ2-7; 9 bases map to TRBD2. The CDR3 spans 16 residues. V shed 3 bases, J shed 0 bases, and the junction held 7 bases outside the gene matches. From germline, CDR1 is SGHNT and CDR2 YYREEE (reference sequence). CDR3 bases: TGTGCCAGCAGCTGGAAACTAGCGGGCCACTCCTACGAGCAGTACTTC. Translated, it gives CASSWKLAGHSYEQYF.